The 28 T cell receptor beta chains below all came from one sample that was sequenced in a study of blood T cell repertoires in COVID-19. Generated by immunoSEQ multiplex PCR, the TCRdb table keeps only in-frame clones and is missing some. The sample comprises 350,000 or so clones, more than 85% of which are singletons, and less than 20% rests with the top ten. The sequenced sample consisted of PBMCs or T cells enriched from blood (not recorded which). The receptor set was obtained from a woman aged 25 to 45 who had recovered from COVID-19.

J is TRBJ2-3 and V is TRBV6-5; tentatively, D is TRBD2 (5 bases). Germline CDR1 MNHEY, CDR2 SVGAGI. The CDR3 runs to 13 residues. V lost 5 bases and J 6 bases, leaving 12 bases between the germline ends. The CDR3 nucleotides read TGTGCCAGCAGTAGACCGACGGGGGATACGCAGTATTTT. Protein sequence: CASSRPTGDTQYF.

The J gene is TRBJ2-7, the V gene TRBV28, with D possibly being TRBD1 (6 bases). Germline V CDR1 and CDR2: MDHEN, SYDVKM. Trimming took off 3 bases at V and 0 bases at J, with 12 bases between the two ends. The CDR3 extends over 15 amino acids. The CDR3 region has the DNA TGTGCCAGCAGTTTTTACGACAGGACCTCCTACGAGCAGTACTTC. Amino acid sequence: CASSFYDRTSYEQYF. The whole variable domain, filled in from reference TRBV28 and TRBJ2-7, reads DVKVTQSSRYLVKRTGEKVFLECVQDMDHENMFWYRQDPGLGLRLIYFSYDVKMKEKGDIPEGYSVSREKKERFSLILESASTNQTSMYLCASSFYDRTSYEQYFGPGTRLTVT.

The chain has TRBV5-4 and TRBJ2-1, with D hard to call. Germline assignment: CDR1 SGHNT and CDR2 YYREEE (reference sequence). V was cut by 0 bases and J by 6 bases, with 13 bases left in between. The CDR3 is made up of 15 amino acids. CDR3: CASSLDLSSFNEQFF. The CDR3 coding sequence is TGTGCCAGCAGCTTGGACCTAAGCTCATTCAATGAGCAGTTCTTC.

This rearrangement joins TRBV19 to TRBJ1-2; a possible D gene is TRBD1 (6 bases). The length of the CDR3 is 13 residues. Germline V lookup: CDR1 LNHDA, CDR2 SQIVND (reference sequence). With 5 bases removed from V and 4 bases from J, the gap between germline ends came to 11 bases. CDR3 sequence reads: CASSLGAFYGYTF. The CDR3 DNA reads as TGTGCCAGTAGTCTGGGGGCCTTCTATGGCTACACCTTC.

This chain joins TRBV7-2 and TRBJ2-5, with 7 bases aligning to TRBD1. The CDR3 extends over 12 amino acids. Germline V gene lookup returns CDR1 SGHTA and CDR2 FQGNSA. Germline trimming cut 6 bases from V and 5 bases from J; bases unmatched to any gene: 3. CDR3 DNA: TGTGCCAGCAGAGACAGGGTGGAGACCCAGTACTTC. As protein: CASRDRVETQYF. Together with reference TRBV7-2 and TRBJ2-5, the CDR3 gives the full variable domain: GAGVSQSPSNKVTEKGKDVELRCDPISGHTALYWYRQSLGQGLEFLIYFQGNSAPDKSGLPSDRFSAERTGGSVSTLTIQRTQQEDSAVYLCASRDRVETQYFGPGTRLLVL.

The rearrangement links TRBV15 to TRBJ2-2; D might be TRBD1 (7 bases). The germline V and J ends were trimmed by 1 base and 0 bases, with 21 bases remaining between them. CDR1 is LNHNV, CDR2 YYDKDF, per germline (reference sequence). The CDR3 is made up of 20 amino acids. The CDR3 sequence: CATSRVGLFRRGPNTGELFF. The CDR3, as DNA: TGTGCCACCAGCAGAGTAGGGCTTTTTCGGAGGGGGCCGAACACCGGGGAGCTGTTTTTT.

CDR3 coding DNA: TGCGCCAGCAGCCGGACTAGCGATAGCTCCTACAATGAGCAGTTCTTC. Its protein product is CASSRTSDSSYNEQFF. The V gene is TRBV5-1, the J gene TRBJ2-1, with TRBD2 matching over 9 bases. Germline V gene sequence: CDR1 SGHRS, CDR2 YFSETQ. With V trimmed by 4 bases and J by 0 bases, 5 bases remained unmatched. The CDR3 sequence is 16 residues long.

The chain carries TRBV7-8 and TRBJ2-2; the match to TRBD1 covers 8 bases. The V and J ends lost 2 bases and 5 bases, in that order; junction bases with no gene match: 10. Germline V gives CDR1 SGHVS, CDR2 FQNEAQ. This CDR3 region has 17 residues. The CDR3 region is CASSLPGGIVRTGELFF. DNA for the CDR3: TGTGCCAGCAGCTTACCAGGGGGCATCGTTAGGACCGGGGAGCTGTTTTTT.

CDR3 DNA: TGTGCCAGCACCCATGGGCCCCCGGGAGGGCCGAACACAGATACGCAGTATTTT. It codes for CASTHGPPGGPNTDTQYF. The rearrangement links TRBV5-8 to TRBJ2-3, with 8 bases matching TRBD2. Germline V gene sequence: CDR1 SGHTS, CDR2 YDEGEE. The CDR3 extends over 18 amino acids. The ends lost 6 bases at V and 2 bases at J; junction bases unmatched: 17.

The chain links TRBV13 to TRBJ1-2, with D unclear. Germline V gives CDR1 PRHDT, CDR2 FYEKMQ (reference sequence). Trimming cost V 3 bases and J 8 bases, with 19 bases left between them. This CDR3 spans 15 amino acids. CDR3 DNA: TGTGCCAGCAGCTTCTTCGATACAAGAATCAAGGGCTACACCTTC. Translating gives CASSFFDTRIKGYTF.

The V and J genes are TRBV6-5 and TRBJ1-5; possible D gene TRBD1, 5 bases. From germline, CDR1 is MNHEY and CDR2 SVGAGI. This CDR3 has 15 amino acids. V gave up 5 bases and J gave up 6 bases, with 17 bases separating them. DNA for the CDR3: TGTGCCAGCAGTAACCAGCCCGGGGGAGCTCAGCCCCAGCATTTT. Its protein product is CASSNQPGGAQPQHF.

The V call is TRBV14, the J call TRBJ1-6; tentatively, D is TRBD1 (5 bases). Trimming pared 4 bases from V and 7 bases from J, leaving 14 bases between. CDR1 is SGHDN and CDR2 is FVKESK in the germline V gene. This CDR3 comprises 15 residues. CDR3 region: CASSPMAGQNSPLHF. DNA for the CDR3: TGTGCCAGCAGCCCGATGGCAGGGCAGAATTCACCCCTCCACTTT.

V gene TRBV11-3 combines with J gene TRBJ2-7, with 8 nucleotides matching TRBD1. CDR1 is SGHNT, CDR2 YENEEA, per germline. The CDR3 is 13 amino acids. The junction had 4 bases not matched to a gene; V was cut back by 5 bases and J by 4 bases. This CDR3 reads CASSRDRPYEQYF. The CDR3 nucleotides are TGTGCCAGCAGCCGGGACAGGCCTTACGAGCAGTACTTC.

The rearrangement joins TRBV6-1 to TRBJ2-2; 7 nucleotides line up with TRBD1. CDR1 is MNHNS, CDR2 SASEGT, per germline. V was clipped by 4 bases and J by 5 bases; unmatched bases: 16. The CDR3 extends over 18 amino acids. The CDR3 DNA is TGTGCCAGCAGTGTCCATATCATAGGACAGGTTAAGACCGGGGAGCTGTTTTTT. This translates into CASSVHIIGQVKTGELFF.

This clone was counted a few times. This chain joins TRBV10-3 and TRBJ2-2; the match to TRBD1 covers 11 bases. The CDR3 loop spans 15 amino acids. Losses at the gene ends were 5 bases for V and 5 bases for J; bases not matched to a gene: 4. Germline CDR1 is ENHRY and CDR2 is SYGVKD. The CDR3 DNA is TGTGCCATCAGTCCGGGACAGGGGGGAACCGGGGAGCTGTTTTTT. Protein product: CAISPGQGGTGELFF.

The V call is TRBV4-2, the J call TRBJ2-1; 11 bases match TRBD2. Germline V gives CDR1 LGHNA, CDR2 YNFKEQ. Trimming at V came to 1 base and at J to 4 bases, leaving 3 bases not matched to a gene. The CDR3 has 16 amino acids. CDR3 sequence reads: CASSQGWTSGYNEQFF. Written as DNA, the CDR3 is TGTGCCAGCAGCCAAGGATGGACTAGCGGGTACAATGAGCAGTTCTTC.

V and J are TRBV5-8 and TRBJ1-4, with D hard to call. This CDR3 is 13 amino acids long. The V gene's germline CDR1 is SGHTS and CDR2 YDEGEE. V was pared by 4 bases and J by 7 bases, with 11 bases between. The CDR3 sequence is CASSPLAAEKLFF. In DNA form, the CDR3 reads TGTGCCAGCAGCCCTTTAGCTGCTGAAAAACTGTTTTTT.

The chain has TRBV19 and TRBJ2-1; 9 positions agree with TRBD2. The germline CDR1 and CDR2 sequences are LNHDA and SQIVND (reference sequence). After removal of 6 bases from V and 5 bases from J, the junction contained 11 bases not matched to a gene. The CDR3 runs 16 residues. The CDR3: CASRWTSVDWDNEQFF. CDR3 nucleotides: TGTGCCAGTAGGTGGACTAGCGTCGATTGGGACAATGAGCAGTTCTTC.

J is TRBJ1-2 and V is TRBV5-4, with D uncertain. Trimming took off 4 bases at V and 4 bases at J, with 11 bases between the two ends. CDR3 length equals 13 residues. The germline gives CDR1 SGHNT, CDR2 YYREEE (reference sequence). CDR3 DNA sequence: TGTGCCAGCAGCCCTAGCCCAGGCTATGGCTACACCTTC. This translates into CASSPSPGYGYTF.

The chain combines TRBV27 with TRBJ1-2, with 7 bases identical to TRBD1. The CDR3 totals 13 residues. After removal of 5 bases from V and 8 bases from J, the junction contained 8 bases not matched to a gene. CDR1 and CDR2 from the germline V gene are MNHEY and SMNVEV (reference sequence). CDR3 sequence reads: CASSMTGLEGYTF. CDR3 nucleotides: TGTGCCAGCAGTATGACAGGGCTCGAAGGCTACACCTTC.

CDR3 loop: CASSVTPGGGETQYF. The DNA of the CDR3 is TGTGCCAGCAGCGTAACCCCCGGGGGGGGAGAGACCCAGTACTTC. V gene TRBV9 combines with J gene TRBJ2-5, with TRBD2 matching over 8 bases. V was clipped by 1 base and J by 4 bases; unmatched bases: 6. The germline gives CDR1 SGDLS, CDR2 YYNGEE. The CDR3 is 15 amino acids. Full variable domain (remainder filled in from reference TRBV9 and TRBJ2-5): DSGVTQTPKHLITATGQRVTLRCSPRSGDLSVYWYQQSLDQGLQFLIQYYNGEERAKGNILERFSAQQFPDLHSELNLSSLELGDSALYFCASSVTPGGGETQYFGPGTRLLVL.

The chain carries TRBV25-1 and TRBJ1-2, with 8 bases fitting TRBD1. The CDR3 is made up of 16 amino acids. The germline V gene has CDR1 MGHDK and CDR2 SYGVNS. With 2 bases clipped from V and 4 bases from J, the junction kept 9 bases outside the gene matches. The CDR3 coding sequence is TGTGCCAGCAGTGAAAGGGTCCCAGGGGGCATCTATGGCTACACCTTC. As protein: CASSERVPGGIYGYTF.

The genes are TRBV9 and TRBJ1-1, with a possible D match to TRBD1 (6 bases). Germline CDR1 reads SGDLS; CDR2 reads YYNGEE. CDR3 length: 15 residues. Trimming removed 6 bases at V and 6 bases at J, with 21 bases between. The CDR3 DNA reads TGTGCCAGCACCCCACGAGGGGAGGGGGGACCTGAAGCTTTCTTT. Protein: CASTPRGEGGPEAFF.

This clone was detected only once. The chain uses TRBV29-1 and TRBJ2-2, with a weak D call TRBD1 (5 bases). V dropped 4 bases and J dropped 0 bases, with 9 bases sitting between them. CDR1 SQVTM and CDR2 ANQGSEA come from the germline V gene. CDR3 length equals 14 residues. The CDR3: CSVVGAANTGELFF. The CDR3 region has the DNA TGCAGCGTTGTAGGGGCCGCGAACACCGGGGAGCTGTTTTTT.

The chain recombines TRBV24-1 with TRBJ1-2, with 9 bases aligning to TRBD1. CDR1 is KGHDR and CDR2 is SFDVKD in the germline V gene. V shed 4 bases and J 6 bases; nucleotides not matched to a gene: 8. The CDR3 sequence is 15 residues long. The chain's CDR3 is CATSERTGVSHGYTF. The CDR3 DNA sequence: TGTGCCACCAGTGAAAGGACAGGGGTTTCACATGGCTACACCTTC.

V usage is TRBV18 and J usage is TRBJ1-2; perhaps TRBD1 as D (6 bases). V gave up 5 bases and J gave up 8 bases, with 24 bases separating them. Germline CDR1 and CDR2: KGHSH and LQKENI. This CDR3 spans 16 amino acids. DNA for the CDR3: TGTGCCAGCTCAGGGCCCAGAGGGACACTTGGAGGAGGCTACACCTTC. It translates to CASSGPRGTLGGGYTF.

The V gene is TRBV2, the J gene TRBJ2-7; 8 bases agree with TRBD2. Losses at the gene ends were 7 bases for V and 1 base for J; bases not matched to a gene: 3. The CDR3 has 13 amino acids. The germline V gene has CDR1 SNHLY and CDR2 FYNNEI. The DNA of the CDR3 is TGTGCCAGCACGCGGGGGGCATCCTACGAGCAGTACTTC. Residues: CASTRGASYEQYF. The whole variable domain, remainder taken from reference TRBV2 and TRBJ2-7, is EPEVTQTPSHQVTQMGQEVILRCVPISNHLYFYWYRQILGQKVEFLVSFYNNEISEKSEIFDDQFSVERPDGSNFTLKIRSTKLEDSAMYFCASTRGASYEQYFGPGTRLTVT.

This rearrangement joins TRBV7-9 to TRBJ1-2; D is perhaps TRBD1 (5 bases). Germline CDR1 reads SEHNR; CDR2 reads FQNEAQ (reference sequence). The CDR3 is made up of 13 amino acids. Trimming took 5 bases from V and 4 from J, leaving 11 bases between them. The CDR3 region is CASSPPGIYGYTF. Here the CDR3 DNA reads TGTGCCAGCAGCCCCCCAGGGATCTATGGCTACACCTTC.